This entry lists 16 T cell receptor beta chains sequenced from one sample in a study of OX40 agonist ivuxolimab in advanced cancers. TCRdb keeps only in-frame clones here, not all; method: immunoSEQ multiplex PCR. Seen here are around 61,000 clones, approximately 92% observed once, and the top ten hold around 25%. The sample consisted of CD4+ or CD8+ T cells sorted from blood, taken in a trial of the OX40 agonist ivuxolimab. The receptor source for this set is an adult with an advanced solid tumor such as melanoma, head and neck, liver or kidney cancer.

The chain couples TRBV28 to TRBJ1-5; D is possibly TRBD1 (5 bases). CDR1 and CDR2 from the germline V gene are MDHEN and SYDVKM. This CDR3 comprises 13 residues. The V and J ends lost 7 bases and 7 bases respectively, with 14 bases between them. The CDR3 here is CASTPPGQQPQHF. The CDR3 DNA reads TGTGCCAGCACCCCCCCAGGGCAACAGCCCCAGCATTTT.

The J gene is TRBJ2-2, the V gene TRBV9, with a tentative D call TRBD2 (6 bases). Looked up from germline, CDR1 is SGDLS and CDR2 is YYNGEE. The V gene lost 5 bases and the J gene lost 4 bases, with 12 bases spanning the gap. The CDR3 covers 14 residues. Written as DNA, the CDR3 is TGTGCCAGCAGACCGGAGGGGACCACCGGGGAGCTGTTTTTT. As protein: CASRPEGTTGELFF.

CDR3 sequence reads: CASSHQRRVSYNEQFF. The DNA for the CDR3 is TGCGCCAGCAGCCATCAAAGGCGGGTCTCCTACAATGAGCAGTTCTTC. V gene TRBV4-3 combines with J gene TRBJ2-1, with D maybe TRBD2 (5 bases). This CDR3 has 16 residues. The V gene's germline CDR1 is LGHNA and CDR2 YSLEER. V was cut by 3 bases and J by 0 bases, with 12 bases left in between.

J is TRBJ2-5 and V is TRBV4-2; 7 nucleotides line up with TRBD2. The J segment lost 5 bases and the V segment lost 1 base, leaving 13 bases of the junction unmatched. Germline loops: CDR1 LGHNA, CDR2 YNFKEQ. The CDR3 loop spans 17 amino acids. The CDR3 protein is CASSQGGGYLLVETQYF. The CDR3 region has the DNA TGTGCCAGCAGCCAAGGGGGGGGATACCTTTTAGTGGAGACCCAGTACTTC.

Of note for this clone: Its ends do not fully match the called genes, so a read error is possible. The chain joins TRBV5-6 to TRBJ2-5, with D uncertain. Germline values: CDR1 SGHDT, CDR2 YYEEEE. The CDR3 is made up of 11 amino acids. The CDR3 nucleotides read TGTGTCAGCAGCTTTGACGAGACCCAGTACTTC. Translating gives CVSSFDETQYF.

This clone was found once. This chain uses TRBV4-1 with TRBJ1-4; possibly TRBD1 for D (5 bases). Germline assignment: CDR1 MGHRA and CDR2 YSYEKL. Deletions cut 3 bases from V and 4 bases from J, with 12 bases between. This CDR3 has 15 amino acids. CDR3 residues: CASSQRTQFNEKLFF. CDR3 sequence (DNA): TGCGCCAGCAGCCAGAGGACACAATTTAATGAAAAACTGTTTTTT.

The chain joins TRBV7-3 to TRBJ1-1, with D uncertain. This CDR3 is 13 amino acids long. V was shortened by 2 bases and J by 4 bases, with 8 bases between the two germline ends. Germline assignment: CDR1 SGHTA and CDR2 FQGTGA. This chain's CDR3 is CASSLWVGTEAFF. The CDR3 region has the DNA TGTGCCAGCAGCTTATGGGTGGGCACTGAAGCTTTCTTT. The full variable domain, rest sourced from reference TRBV7-3 and TRBJ1-1, is GAGVSQTPSNKVTEKGKYVELRCDPISGHTALYWYRQSLGQGPEFLIYFQGTGAADDSGLPNDRFFAVRPEGSVSTLKIQRTERGDSAVYLCASSLWVGTEAFFGQGTRLTVV.

The chain joins TRBV6-5 to TRBJ1-2, with 9 bases identical to TRBD1. With 4 bases clipped from V and 7 bases from J, the junction kept 7 bases outside the gene matches. There are 14 residues in the CDR3. CDR1 is MNHEY and CDR2 is SVGAGI in the germline V gene. CDR3 loop: CASSSRQGVLGYTF. CDR3 nucleotides: TGTGCCAGCAGTTCCCGACAGGGGGTACTTGGCTACACCTTC.

This chain joins TRBV19 and TRBJ2-7, with a weak D call TRBD2 (7 bases). V lost 2 bases and J 3 bases, leaving 17 bases between the germline ends. This CDR3 spans 16 amino acids. Per the germline V gene, CDR1 is LNHDA and CDR2 is SQIVND (reference sequence). In DNA, the CDR3 is TGTGCCAGTAGTATAAATCCCGCGGGGGCAATCTACGAGCAGTACTTC. Translated, it gives CASSINPAGAIYEQYF.

The chain employs TRBV28 and TRBJ2-7; TRBD2 matches 12 bases. Germline V gene lookup returns CDR1 MDHEN and CDR2 SYDVKM. The CDR3 length is 16 residues. J gave up 2 bases and V 3 bases, and 5 bases lay outside the gene matches. CDR3: CASSFSLAGGTYEQYF. The CDR3 DNA reads TGTGCCAGCAGTTTTTCGCTAGCGGGGGGGACCTACGAGCAGTACTTC.

The chain employs TRBV30 and TRBJ1-1; possibly TRBD1 for D (6 bases). Germline V CDR1 and CDR2: GTSNPN, SVGIG (reference sequence). This CDR3 is 17 amino acids long. V was shortened by 2 bases and J by 0 bases, with 19 bases between the two germline ends. CDR3 coding DNA: TGTGCCTGGAGTTTAAAGAGGGACATACCTATGAACACTGAAGCTTTCTTT. This sequence encodes CAWSLKRDIPMNTEAFF.

As to this clone: Sequence at one end of the junction differs from germline and may be a read error. The rearrangement joins TRBV7-7 to TRBJ2-5; D unresolved. The CDR3 loop spans 13 amino acids. CDR1 and CDR2 (germline): SSHAT, FNYEAQ (reference sequence). Here the CDR3 reads CASSLFFEETQYF. The CDR3 DNA reads as TGTGCTAGCAGCTTATTTTTCGAAGAGACCCAGTACTTC.

This clone was observed a single time. The genes are TRBV29-1 and TRBJ2-7; no clear D. Germline CDR1 reads SQVTM; CDR2 reads ANQGSEA. The length of the CDR3 is 12 residues. Trimming left V 5 bases short and J 1 base short, with 9 bases between. The CDR3 DNA reads TGCAGCGTTCTCTCCCCGTCCTACGAGCAGTACTTC. Protein: CSVLSPSYEQYF.

This rearrangement joins TRBV19 to TRBJ1-5; D ambiguous. The CDR3 totals 14 residues. V lost 7 bases, J lost 4 bases, and 14 bases lay in between. Germline CDR1 and CDR2: LNHDA and SQIVND (reference sequence). CDR3 bases: TGTGCCAGTAAGTGGGTAGGGTCAAATCAGCCCCAGCATTTT. This encodes CASKWVGSNQPQHF.

The chain joins TRBV6-6 to TRBJ2-3; D is unresolved. The germline V gene encodes CDR1 MNHNY and CDR2 SVGAGI (reference sequence). CDR3 length: 14 amino acids. The V end lost 1 base, the J end lost 0 bases, and 5 bases lay between the germline ends. The CDR3, as DNA: TGTGCCAGCAGTTACTTAACTAGCACAGATACGCAGTATTTT. Translation: CASSYLTSTDTQYF.

This chain uses TRBV15 with TRBJ2-6, with D perhaps given as TRBD1 or TRBD2 (5 bases each). Germline V gene data show CDR1 as LNHNV and CDR2 as YYDKDF (reference sequence). This CDR3 has 17 residues. V was shortened by 5 bases and J by 7 bases, with 21 bases between the two germline ends. Written as DNA, the CDR3 is TGTGCCACCAGCTCACGGGACGGTGGGGGTATAGCCAACGTCCTGACTTTC. Protein product: CATSSRDGGGIANVLTF.